These 11 T cell receptor beta chains were all obtained from the same sample, sequenced in a study of T cell clones after liver transplantation. The repertoire was sequenced with immunoSEQ multiplex PCR; TCRdb's copy has only in-frame clones and lacks some. The repertoire holds over 70,000 clones, with about 80% as singletons. Sequencing was performed on CD4+ T cells from blood, taken 12 months after liver transplant. Receptors were obtained from a human patient who received a liver transplant. Some T cells may be the graft donor's.

The chain carries TRBV27 and TRBJ2-1; TRBD1 aligns across 8 bases. The V gene's germline CDR1 is MNHEY and CDR2 SMNVEV (reference sequence). V lost 7 bases to trimming and J lost 4 bases; unmatched junction nucleotides: 3. This CDR3 region has 13 residues. The CDR3 spells CASTRTGYNEQFF. The DNA of the CDR3 is TGTGCCAGCACCCGGACAGGGTACAATGAGCAGTTCTTC.

This clone was counted a single time. The chain carries TRBV4-1 and TRBJ1-5; D not resolved. This CDR3 region has 14 residues. Germline V gene sequence: CDR1 MGHRA, CDR2 YSYEKL. The V end lost 5 bases, the J end lost 5 bases, and 13 bases lay between the germline ends. The chain's CDR3 is CASSRTGLYQPQHF. As DNA, the CDR3 is TGCGCCAGCAGCAGGACCGGGTTGTATCAGCCCCAGCATTTT.

Ten or more counts support this clone. The V call is TRBV5-1, the J call TRBJ2-5; D remains ambiguous. V gave up 1 base and J gave up 2 bases, with 9 bases separating them. The CDR3 covers 14 residues. CDR1 is SGHRS, CDR2 YFSETQ, per germline. CDR3 protein: CASSLRQYQETQYF. In nucleotides, the CDR3 is TGCGCCAGCAGCTTGAGGCAGTATCAAGAGACCCAGTACTTC.

The V call is TRBV6-5, the J call TRBJ1-2; tentatively, D is TRBD1 (5 bases). The CDR3 is made up of 16 amino acids. CDR1 is MNHEY, CDR2 SVGAGI, per germline. V lost 2 bases and J lost 1, with 14 bases in between. The CDR3 spells CASSYLGRGDNYGYTF. The CDR3 region has the DNA TGTGCCAGCAGTTACCTCGGGAGGGGAGATAACTATGGCTACACCTTC.

V and J are TRBV5-4 and TRBJ2-7, with 12 bases aligning to TRBD1. This CDR3 is 14 amino acids long. Unmatched junction bases numbered 2, after V lost 4 bases and J lost 3 bases. The germline V gene encodes CDR1 SGHNT and CDR2 YYREEE (reference sequence). DNA of the CDR3: TGTGCCAGCAGCCGGGACAGGGGGCACTACGAGCAGTACTTC. This gives the protein CASSRDRGHYEQYF.

The V and J genes are TRBV11-3 and TRBJ2-1, with TRBD2 identical over 10 bases. This CDR3 is 17 amino acids long. V dropped 5 bases and J dropped 10; count of bases not matched to a gene: 17. Germline V gene lookup returns CDR1 SGHNT and CDR2 YENEEA. CDR3 DNA: TGTGCCAGCAGCGGGCTAGCGGGAGAATCGACCACCGTGGAGCAGTTCTTC. Translated, it gives CASSGLAGESTTVEQFF.

The chain uses TRBV5-1 and TRBJ1-2; TRBD1 might be the D (6 bases). The germline V gene has CDR1 SGHRS and CDR2 YFSETQ. Deletions cut 4 bases from V and 8 bases from J, with 15 bases between. The CDR3 contains 13 residues. CDR3 protein: CASSPGGSVGYTF. CDR3 nucleotide sequence: TGCGCCAGCAGCCCGGGGGGCTCTGTAGGCTACACCTTC.

The chain employs TRBV7-9 and TRBJ1-1; D call uncertain. V lost 8 bases to trimming and J lost 1 base, with 11 bases between them. The CDR3 is made up of 13 amino acids. Germline CDR1 SEHNR, CDR2 FQNEAQ (reference sequence). The CDR3 nucleotides are TGTGCCAGCGCCCGGGAACAGAACACTGAAGCTTTCTTT. It codes for CASAREQNTEAFF.

This clone was counted between two and nine times. The chain has TRBV28 and TRBJ2-7; 13 nucleotides align to TRBD2. The germline gives CDR1 MDHEN, CDR2 SYDVKM. The CDR3 contains 15 residues. With 3 bases clipped from V and 4 bases from J, the junction kept 3 bases outside the gene matches. CDR3 nucleotides: TGTGCCAGCAGTTTCAGGACTAGCGGGAGTTACGAGCAGTACTTC. This gives the protein CASSFRTSGSYEQYF.

The V call is TRBV6-6, the J call TRBJ2-7; possible D gene TRBD1, 6 bases. Germline CDR1 and CDR2: MNHNY and SVGAGI (reference sequence). Trimming removed 5 bases at V and 2 bases at J, with 10 bases between. The CDR3 has 13 residues. CDR3 nucleotide sequence: TGTGCCAGCAGTACACCAGGGGCCTACGAGCAGTACTTC. Translating gives CASSTPGAYEQYF.

Worth noting for this clone: This same CDR3 is encoded by further DNA sequences in the sample. CDR3 loop: CSVGRPGGDEQYF. In DNA form, the CDR3 reads TGCAGCGTTGGTCGGCCGGGAGGGGACGAGCAGTACTTC. The chain recombines TRBV29-1 with TRBJ2-7; 8 bases map to TRBD2. V shed 4 bases and J 5 bases; nucleotides not matched to a gene: 7. Per germline, CDR1 SQVTM and CDR2 ANQGSEA. This CDR3 region has 13 residues.